This is a list of T cell receptor beta chains from one sample in a study of T cells after yellow fever vaccination. TCRdb ran MiXCR on the 5' RACE reads and lists one entry per CDR3 protein. The repertoire has around 160,000 distinct CDR3 sequences, 5.5% to 7.5% of them found once; the top ten carry approximately 2.5%. The sample consisted of CD4+ T cells sorted from PBMCs, taken 5 to 6 days after the first yellow fever vaccination. All receptors derive from a man between 18 and 29 years old who received the YFV17D yellow fever vaccine. CDR3s include the opening cysteine and the closing phenylalanine or tryptophan. The order of the fields is clone size, V gene, D gene, J gene, CDR3 DNA, CDR3 protein. The D gene is left open where the match is weak. Size is stated for part of the rows, as once, few or many counts, or as a class when the clone is expanded.

size: -; V: TRBV2; D: -; J: TRBJ1-4; DNA: TGTGCCAGCAGTGAAGCTGGGGGGGTTGATGAAAAACTGTTTTTT; CDR3: CASSEAGGVDEKLFF
size: -; V: TRBV11-2; D: -; J: TRBJ1-5; DNA: TGTGCCAGCAGCTTATCAGGACTCAATCAGCCCCAGCATTTT; CDR3: CASSLSGLNQPQHF
size: many; V: TRBV6-5; D: -; J: TRBJ1-4; DNA: TGTGCCAGCAGTTTCATACAGGGTGGTGTTGAAAAACTGTTTTTT; CDR3: CASSFIQGGVEKLFF
size: many; V: TRBV2; D: -; J: TRBJ1-5; DNA: TGTGCCACCAACGAAGTTGGCGGGGATCAGCCCCAGCATTTT; CDR3: CATNEVGGDQPQHF
size: few; V: TRBV4-1; D: -; J: TRBJ1-6; DNA: TGCGCCAGCAGACTGGACTCCTATAATTCACCCCTCCACTTT; CDR3: CASRLDSYNSPLHF
size: many; V: TRBV7-8; D: -; J: TRBJ1-5; DNA: TGTGCCAGCAGGCCGACAGGTGGCAATCAGCCCCAGCATTTT; CDR3: CASRPTGGNQPQHF
size: -; V: TRBV7-2; D: -; J: TRBJ1-5; DNA: TGTGCCAGCAGCCTCCGGGGGGGCTCTCAGCCCCAGCATTTT; CDR3: CASSLRGGSQPQHF
size: many; V: TRBV24-1; D: -; J: TRBJ2-3; DNA: TGTGCCACCGCTTCGGCCGGACTAACGGATACGCAGTATTTT; CDR3: CATASAGLTDTQYF
size: -; V: TRBV3-1; D: -; J: TRBJ1-2; DNA: TGTGCCAGCAGCCAAGATCTTTCGACAGGCTATGGCTACACCTTC; CDR3: CASSQDLSTGYGYTF
size: few; V: TRBV5-6; D: -; J: TRBJ2-6; DNA: TGTGCCAGCAGCTTGGGGCCAGTGGGGGCCAACGTCCTGACTTTC; CDR3: CASSLGPVGANVLTF
size: -; V: TRBV20-1; D: -; J: TRBJ2-7; DNA: TGCAGTGCTAGAGCGACAGGGAGGCCCTACGAGCAGTACTTC; CDR3: CSARATGRPYEQYF
size: many; V: TRBV28; D: -; J: TRBJ2-2; DNA: TGTGCCAGCAGTTCTCGGGGTTATGGGATAGGGGAGCTGTTTTTT; CDR3: CASSSRGYGIGELFF